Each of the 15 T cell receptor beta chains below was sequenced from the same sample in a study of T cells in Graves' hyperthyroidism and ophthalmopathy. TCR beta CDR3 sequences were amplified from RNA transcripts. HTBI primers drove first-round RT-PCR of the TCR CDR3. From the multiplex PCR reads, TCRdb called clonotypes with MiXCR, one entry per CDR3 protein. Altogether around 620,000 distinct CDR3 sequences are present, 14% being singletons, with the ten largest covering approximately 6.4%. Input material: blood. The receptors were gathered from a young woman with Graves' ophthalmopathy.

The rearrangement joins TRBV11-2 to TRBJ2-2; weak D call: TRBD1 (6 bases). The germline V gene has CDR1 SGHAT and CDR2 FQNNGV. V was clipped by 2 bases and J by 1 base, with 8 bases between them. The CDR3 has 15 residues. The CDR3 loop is CASSLRGQNTGELFF. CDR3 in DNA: TGTGCCAGCAGCTTAAGGGGACAGAACACCGGGGAGCTGTTTTTT.

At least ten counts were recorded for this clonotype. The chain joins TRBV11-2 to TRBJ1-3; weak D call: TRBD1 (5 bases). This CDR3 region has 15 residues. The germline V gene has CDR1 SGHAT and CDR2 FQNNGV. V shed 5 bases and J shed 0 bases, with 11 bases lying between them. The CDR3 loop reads CASSHGAYSGNTIYF. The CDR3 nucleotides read TGTGCCAGCAGCCATGGGGCCTACTCTGGAAACACCATATATTTT.

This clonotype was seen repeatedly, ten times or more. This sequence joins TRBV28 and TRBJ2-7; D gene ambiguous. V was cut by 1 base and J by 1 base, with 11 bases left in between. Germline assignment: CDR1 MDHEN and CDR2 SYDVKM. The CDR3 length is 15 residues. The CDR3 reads CASSLSPFRSYEQYF. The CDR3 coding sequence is TGTGCCAGCAGTTTATCCCCGTTTCGTTCCTACGAGCAGTACTTC.

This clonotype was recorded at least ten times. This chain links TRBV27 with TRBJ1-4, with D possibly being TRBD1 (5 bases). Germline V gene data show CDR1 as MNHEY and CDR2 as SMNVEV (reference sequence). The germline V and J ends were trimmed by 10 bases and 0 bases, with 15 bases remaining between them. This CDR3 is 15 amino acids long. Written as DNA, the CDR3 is TGTGCCACCGCTGCCCTGGGGGCAACTAATGAAAAACTGTTTTTT. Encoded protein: CATAALGATNEKLFF.

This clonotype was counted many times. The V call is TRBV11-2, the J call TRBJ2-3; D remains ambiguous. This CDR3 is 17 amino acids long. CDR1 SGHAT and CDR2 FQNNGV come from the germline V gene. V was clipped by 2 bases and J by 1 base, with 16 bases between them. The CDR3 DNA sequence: TGTGCCAGCAGCTTATTGTCTCCGAGAAAGCGCACAGATACGCAGTATTTT. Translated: CASSLLSPRKRTDTQYF.

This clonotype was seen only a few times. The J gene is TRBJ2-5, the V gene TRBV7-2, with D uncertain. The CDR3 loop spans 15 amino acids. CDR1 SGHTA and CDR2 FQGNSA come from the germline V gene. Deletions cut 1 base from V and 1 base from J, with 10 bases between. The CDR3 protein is CASSLVRNPQETQYF. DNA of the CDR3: TGTGCCAGCAGCTTAGTGCGGAACCCCCAAGAGACCCAGTACTTC.

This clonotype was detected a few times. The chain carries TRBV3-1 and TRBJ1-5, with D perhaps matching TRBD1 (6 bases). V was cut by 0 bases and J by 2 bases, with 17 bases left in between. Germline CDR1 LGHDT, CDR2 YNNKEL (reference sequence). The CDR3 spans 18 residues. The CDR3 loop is CASSQERKGVLGNQPQHF. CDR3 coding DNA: TGTGCCAGCAGCCAAGAAAGAAAGGGGGTGCTGGGCAATCAGCCCCAGCATTTT.

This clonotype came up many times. CDR3 residues: CSARGAQGDQPQHF. CDR3 DNA: TGCAGTGCTAGAGGGGCGCAGGGGGATCAGCCCCAGCATTTT. The chain recombines TRBV20-1 with TRBJ1-5; 7 positions match TRBD1. CDR3 length: 14 residues. The ends lost 1 base at V and 5 bases at J; junction bases unmatched: 5. Looked up from germline, CDR1 is DFQATT and CDR2 is SNEGSKA (reference sequence).

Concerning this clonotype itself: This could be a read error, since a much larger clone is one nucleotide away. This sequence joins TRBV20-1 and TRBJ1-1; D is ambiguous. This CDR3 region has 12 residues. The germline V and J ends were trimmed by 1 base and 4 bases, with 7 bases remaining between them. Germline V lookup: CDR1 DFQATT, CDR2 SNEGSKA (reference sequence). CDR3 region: CSARGPPTEAFF. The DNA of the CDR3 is TGCAGTGCTAGAGGTCCGCCCACTGAAGCTTTCTTT.

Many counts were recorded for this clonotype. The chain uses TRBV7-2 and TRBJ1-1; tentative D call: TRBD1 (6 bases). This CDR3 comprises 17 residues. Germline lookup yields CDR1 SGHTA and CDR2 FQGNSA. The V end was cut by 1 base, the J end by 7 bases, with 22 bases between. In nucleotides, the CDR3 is TGTGCCAGCAGCTTAGGGGGGTTCGCACGGGGGGCAATTGAAGCTTTCTTT. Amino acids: CASSLGGFARGAIEAFF.

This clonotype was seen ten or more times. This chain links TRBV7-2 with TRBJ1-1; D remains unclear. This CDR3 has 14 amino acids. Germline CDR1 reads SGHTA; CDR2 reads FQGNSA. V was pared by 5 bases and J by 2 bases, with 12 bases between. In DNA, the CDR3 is TGTGCCAGCAGCCCGACCGGGATAAACACTGAAGCTTTCTTT. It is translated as CASSPTGINTEAFF.

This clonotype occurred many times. CDR3 coding DNA: TGTGCCAGCAGTTTCCCCCACAGGGATGAAGCTTTCTTT. Encoded protein: CASSFPHRDEAFF. The chain employs TRBV28 and TRBJ1-1; possibly TRBD1 for D (6 bases). This CDR3 comprises 13 residues. Trimming took off 3 bases at V and 7 bases at J, with 12 bases between the two ends. CDR1 and CDR2 from the germline V gene are MDHEN and SYDVKM.

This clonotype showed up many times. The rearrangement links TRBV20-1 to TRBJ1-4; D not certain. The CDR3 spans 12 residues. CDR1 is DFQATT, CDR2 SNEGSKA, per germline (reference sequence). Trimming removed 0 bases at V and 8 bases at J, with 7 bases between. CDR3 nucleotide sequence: TGCAGTGCTAGAGATTCGGCCGAAAAACTGTTTTTT. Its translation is CSARDSAEKLFF.

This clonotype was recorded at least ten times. The CDR3 sequence: CATGTGADTQYF. The CDR3 DNA reads TGTGCCACCGGAACCGGAGCAGATACGCAGTATTTT. The V gene is TRBV24-1, the J gene TRBJ2-3; D unclear. This CDR3 contains 12 residues. CDR1 and CDR2 from the germline V gene are KGHDR and SFDVKD. V dropped 9 bases and J dropped 4 bases, with 10 bases sitting between them.

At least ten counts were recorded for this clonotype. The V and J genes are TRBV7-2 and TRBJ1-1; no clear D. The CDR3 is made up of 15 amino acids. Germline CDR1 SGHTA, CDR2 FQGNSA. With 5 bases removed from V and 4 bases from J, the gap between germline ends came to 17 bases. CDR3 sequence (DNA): TGTGCCAGCAGCCCGCGGAGCCTTCCCTCCACTGAAGCTTTCTTT. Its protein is CASSPRSLPSTEAFF.